This T cell receptor (beta chain) was retrieved from a study of tumor-infiltrating lymphocytes in localized non-small cell lung cancer. General study findings and limits: Immunotypes IM1 and IM2 had similar TCR-derived T-cell fractions. No link was found between tumor T-cell fraction and recurrence-free survival.

Repertoires were generated with immunoSEQ multiplex PCR, while TCRdb's copy carries only in-frame clones and drops some. The table has 20,000 to 25,000 clones, roughly three fifths seen once. This CDR3 comprises 16 residues. From germline, CDR1 is SGHRS and CDR2 YFSETQ. The V segment lost 0 bases and the J segment 4 bases; nucleotides outside the gene matches: 3. Turning to this clone: The antigen remains undetermined.

The TCR was taken from a human donor with non-small cell lung cancer. Sequencing was performed on lung tumor tissue. The chain carries TRBV5-1 and TRBJ2-3, with 12 bases fitting TRBD2. The CDR3 bases are TGCGCCAGCAGCTTGGACGGACTAGCGGGGCCAGATACGCAGTATTTT. Translated: CASSLDGLAGPDTQYF.